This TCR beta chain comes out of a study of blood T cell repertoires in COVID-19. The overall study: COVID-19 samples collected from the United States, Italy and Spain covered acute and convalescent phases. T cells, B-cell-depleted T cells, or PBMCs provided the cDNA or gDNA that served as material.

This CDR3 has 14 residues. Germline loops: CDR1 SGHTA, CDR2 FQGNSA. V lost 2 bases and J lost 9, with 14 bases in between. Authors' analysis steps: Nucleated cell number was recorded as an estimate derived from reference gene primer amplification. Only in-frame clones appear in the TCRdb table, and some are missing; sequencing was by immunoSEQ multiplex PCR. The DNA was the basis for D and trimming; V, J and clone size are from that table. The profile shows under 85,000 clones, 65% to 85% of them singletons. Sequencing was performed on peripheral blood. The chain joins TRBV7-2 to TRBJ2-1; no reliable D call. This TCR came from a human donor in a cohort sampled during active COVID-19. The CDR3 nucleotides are TGTGCCAGCAGCTTAAGACGCGAGGATCCTGAGCAGTTCTTC. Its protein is CASSLRREDPEQFF.